This entry is about one T cell receptor beta chain. This CDR3 is built from 12 residues. Germline CDR1 reads MNHNY; CDR2 reads SVGAGI (reference sequence). V was clipped by 6 bases and J by 0 bases, with 6 bases between them. TCRdb keeps only in-frame clones here, not all; method: immunoSEQ multiplex PCR. The sample lists under 200,000 clones, about 89% seen once, with around 3.1% in the top ten. The data were obtained in a study of cytomegalovirus exposure and HLA in healthy donors. Source material: PBMCs. This chain links TRBV6-6 with TRBJ2-7; D gene unclear. This sequence originates from a young woman in good health and CMV-seropositive. The CDR3 nucleotides are TGTGCCAGCAGGGCCACCTCCTACGAGCAGTACTTC. This gives the protein CASRATSYEQYF.